This T cell receptor beta chain came from a study of cytomegalovirus exposure and HLA in healthy donors. Regarding the study as a whole: It is likely that the observed cluster of highly shared sequence variants was a sequencing artifact.

Points on this clone: Antigen specificity is unknown.

The CDR3 extends over 14 amino acids. V dropped 5 bases and J dropped 1 base, with 11 bases sitting between them. CDR1 and CDR2 from the germline V gene are WNHNN and SYGVQD (reference sequence). Primers: 60 Vbeta forward and 13 Jbeta reverse. The repertoire was sequenced with immunoSEQ multiplex PCR; TCRdb's copy has only in-frame clones and lacks some. Its listing shows some 200,000 clones. Sequencing was performed on PBMCs. This TCR derives from a girl aged 2 to 10 in good health and CMV-seropositive. This chain links TRBV10-1 with TRBJ1-1; D possibly corresponds to TRBD1 (6 bases). The CDR3 region has the DNA TGCGCCAGCAGTCAGACAGGACCGAACACTGAAGCTTTCTTT. This sequence encodes CASSQTGPNTEAFF.